What follows is one T cell receptor (beta chain) and its context. Its antigen is unidentified. This entry belongs to a study of a mutant IDH1 vaccine in newly diagnosed glioma. CDR1 SGDLS and CDR2 YYNGEE come from the germline V gene. CDR3 size: 18 residues. The ends lost 0 bases at V and 5 bases at J; junction bases unmatched: 14. Profiled with immunoSEQ multiplex PCR; TCRdb holds only in-frame clones, not every one. This table holds approximately 44,000 clones, approximately 90% found once. The sample's time point: week 23, last vaccination. Alongside topical imiquimod, each dose of vaccine comprised 300 ug of mutant IDH1 20-mer peptide.

Source: PBMCs, taken from a glioma patient whose treatment included an IDH1 peptide vaccine. This chain joins TRBV9 and TRBJ2-5; 9 nucleotides align to TRBD2. This TCR was sampled from a middle-aged man with glioma. The CDR3 coding sequence is TGTGCCAGCAGCGTAGCTGGACATGGCGGGAGGGCCGGGGAGACCCAGTACTTC. Protein product: CASSVAGHGGRAGETQYF. The whole variable domain, remainder taken from reference TRBV9 and TRBJ2-5, is DSGVTQTPKHLITATGQRVTLRCSPRSGDLSVYWYQQSLDQGLQFLIQYYNGEERAKGNILERFSAQQFPDLHSELNLSSLELGDSALYFCASSVAGHGGRAGETQYFGPGTRLLVL.